One and the same sample provided the 19 T cell receptor beta chains below, sequenced in a study of T-cell reconstitution after alpha-beta-depleted transplantation in children. During its preparation, the TCRbeta library received unique molecular identifiers. MiXCR was run by TCRdb on the PCR reads, yielding one entry per CDR3 protein. This table has about 200,000 distinct CDR3 sequences, about 15% appearing once. Sequenced here: PBMCs, mostly from graft donor cells, sampled 360 days after TCRalphabeta/CD19-depleted stem cell transplant. The receptor set was obtained from a male patient aged 2-9 years who had a stem cell transplant for acute lymphoblastic leukemia, so the T cells may come from the graft donor.

This clonotype has more than one count but fewer than ten. This chain uses TRBV24-1 with TRBJ2-3, with 8 bases fitting TRBD2. Germline CDR1 is KGHDR and CDR2 is SFDVKD. V lost 8 bases and J lost 2; bases outside the gene matches: 2. This CDR3 contains 13 residues. CDR3 nucleotides: TGTGCCACCAATAGCGGGGTCACAGATACGCAGTATTTT. Translation gives CATNSGVTDTQYF.

This clonotype was counted only a few times. This chain joins TRBV3-1 and TRBJ2-2; 8 bases agree with TRBD2. V dropped 11 bases and J dropped 0; count of bases not matched to a gene: 11. Germline assignment: CDR1 LGHDT and CDR2 YNNKEL (reference sequence). The CDR3 is 16 residues long. CDR3: CASNGPGGANTGELFF. The CDR3 DNA is TGTGCCTCAAACGGCCCCGGGGGGGCGAACACCGGGGAGCTGTTTTTT.

V gene TRBV6-1 combines with J gene TRBJ2-2; 8 bases agree with TRBD2. The CDR3 contains 15 residues. Germline V lookup: CDR1 MNHNS, CDR2 SASEGT. With 6 bases clipped from V and 7 bases from J, the junction kept 10 bases outside the gene matches. CDR3 protein: CASRSGSGRGGELFF. CDR3 nucleotide sequence: TGTGCCAGCAGGAGCGGGAGCGGTAGGGGCGGGGAGCTGTTTTTT.

V is TRBV4-1 and J is TRBJ2-4, with D tentatively TRBD2 (6 bases). The germline V gene encodes CDR1 MGHRA and CDR2 YSYEKL. CDR3 length: 17 amino acids. Trimming cost V 1 base and J 5 bases, with 18 bases left between them. The CDR3 reads CASSQVLRRREENIQYF. As DNA, the CDR3 is TGCGCCAGCAGCCAAGTTTTGCGACGGAGGGAGGAAAACATTCAGTACTTC.

The sample holds a few counts of this clonotype. The rearrangement joins TRBV6-1 to TRBJ1-2; 9 bases agree with TRBD1. The germline V gene encodes CDR1 MNHNS and CDR2 SASEGT. V lost 7 bases, J lost 4 bases, and 10 bases stayed unmatched. The CDR3 is made up of 15 amino acids. CDR3 sequence: CASTLLQGAGYGYTF. Written as DNA, the CDR3 is TGTGCCAGCACCCTCTTACAGGGGGCCGGCTATGGCTACACCTTC.

This clonotype occurred a few times. The chain uses TRBV29-1 and TRBJ2-5; D is uncertain. The CDR3 runs to 12 residues. V was shortened by 4 bases and J by 5 bases, with 11 bases between the two germline ends. From germline, CDR1 is SQVTM and CDR2 ANQGSEA. This CDR3 reads CSVGRVEETQYF. The CDR3 region has the DNA TGCAGCGTTGGAAGGGTAGAGGAGACCCAGTACTTC.

This clonotype was counted a few times. V gene TRBV27 combines with J gene TRBJ1-1, with D possibly TRBD1 on 6 matching bases. Looked up from germline, CDR1 is MNHEY and CDR2 is SMNVEV (reference sequence). This CDR3 has 13 residues. With 5 bases removed from V and 4 bases from J, the gap between germline ends came to 11 bases. This CDR3 reads CASSTGLGTEAFF. The CDR3 bases are TGTGCCAGCAGTACAGGGTTGGGCACTGAAGCTTTCTTT.

The chain joins TRBV4-1 to TRBJ2-7, with D perhaps being TRBD1 or TRBD2 (6 bases each). The V gene's germline CDR1 is MGHRA and CDR2 YSYEKL. This CDR3 comprises 16 residues. V shed 3 bases and J shed 7 bases, with 22 bases lying between them. DNA of the CDR3: TGCGCCAGCAGCCAGCCCTATCCGGGGGCACTACGAGAGCAGTACTTC. Translated, it gives CASSQPYPGALREQYF.

This clonotype was counted only a few times. The chain combines TRBV11-1 with TRBJ2-3; 9 bases match TRBD1. The CDR3 has 15 residues. CDR1 is SGHAT, CDR2 FQDESV, per germline (reference sequence). With 5 bases clipped from V and 2 bases from J, the junction kept 5 bases outside the gene matches. CDR3 DNA sequence: TGTGCCAGCAGCGCCCGGGACAGGGTCACAGATACGCAGTATTTT. It yields the protein CASSARDRVTDTQYF.

This clonotype was observed a handful of times. The chain uses TRBV12-3 or TRBV12-4 and TRBJ2-5; the D gene could be TRBD1 or TRBD2 (6 bases each). CDR3 length equals 13 residues. V was shortened by 3 bases and J by 6 bases, with 11 bases between the two germline ends. The CDR3, as DNA: TGTGCCAGCAGTTTTTCGGGGGCCAAGACCCAGTACTTC. Protein sequence: CASSFSGAKTQYF.

This clonotype was counted at least ten times. The chain employs TRBV28 and TRBJ1-5; no clear D gene. The V and J ends lost 2 bases and 8 bases respectively, with 4 bases between them. Looked up from germline, CDR1 is MDHEN and CDR2 is SYDVKM. The length of the CDR3 is 11 residues. The CDR3 coding sequence is TGTGCCAGCAGTTTACGGGAGCCCCAGCATTTT. Its translation is CASSLREPQHF.

This clonotype came up a few times. The chain combines TRBV7-8 with TRBJ2-3, with TRBD2 identical over 7 bases. The CDR3 is 15 residues long. Germline CDR1 reads SGHVS; CDR2 reads FQNEAQ. V dropped 7 bases and J dropped 0; count of bases not matched to a gene: 7. The CDR3 here is CASMQAGRSTDTQYF. CDR3 nucleotide sequence: TGTGCCAGCATGCAAGCGGGGAGAAGCACAGATACGCAGTATTTT.

The chain carries TRBV13 and TRBJ2-3, with D uncertain. Between the trimmed V and J ends, which lost 5 bases and 6 bases, there was a span of 15 bases. The CDR3 contains 14 residues. Germline lookup yields CDR1 PRHDT and CDR2 FYEKMQ (reference sequence). This CDR3 is CASSPPSNWDTQYF. Here the CDR3 DNA reads TGTGCCAGCAGCCCGCCCTCCAATTGGGATACGCAGTATTTT.

The genes are TRBV5-1 and TRBJ2-7; TRBD2 matches at 8 bases. The V gene end was trimmed by 4 bases and the J gene end by 4 bases; junction bases not matched to a gene: 4. There are 13 residues in the CDR3. Germline lookup yields CDR1 SGHRS and CDR2 YFSETQ. CDR3 loop: CASSTTSGYEQYF. The CDR3 DNA reads as TGCGCCAGCAGCACCACTAGCGGATACGAGCAGTACTTC.

V is TRBV5-1 and J is TRBJ2-7; tentatively, D is TRBD1 (6 bases). This CDR3 comprises 13 residues. Trimming took off 4 bases at V and 0 bases at J, with 8 bases between the two ends. Germline V CDR1 and CDR2: SGHRS, YFSETQ. CDR3 coding DNA: TGCGCCAGCAGCCGACAGGACTCCTACGAGCAGTACTTC. Amino acids: CASSRQDSYEQYF. The full variable domain, in which reference TRBV5-1 and TRBJ2-7 provide the parts outside the CDR3, is KAGVTQTPRYLIKTRGQQVTLSCSPISGHRSVSWYQQTPGQGLQFLFEYFSETQRNKGNFPGRFSGRQFSNSRSEMNVSTLELGDSALYLCASSRQDSYEQYFGPGTRLTVT.

This clonotype was recorded a few times. V and J are TRBV20-1 and TRBJ2-1, with D possibly being TRBD2 (7 bases). V lost 6 bases to trimming and J lost 2 bases, with 14 bases between them. CDR3 length equals 14 residues. Germline lookup yields CDR1 DFQATT and CDR2 SNEGSKA (reference sequence). The CDR3 is CSASRGAAYNEQFF. CDR3 nucleotides: TGCAGTGCAAGCCGGGGGGCCGCCTACAATGAGCAGTTCTTC.

The V gene is TRBV15, the J gene TRBJ1-2; D unclear. CDR1 is LNHNV and CDR2 is YYDKDF in the germline V gene (reference sequence). CDR3 length: 13 residues. The ends were cut back, 0 bases at V and 2 bases at J, with 4 bases in the middle. This CDR3 reads CATSREKNYGYTF. The DNA of the CDR3 is TGTGCCACCAGCAGAGAAAAGAACTATGGCTACACCTTC.

This clonotype came up a few times. The chain combines TRBV15 with TRBJ1-5; D is unresolved. V lost 1 base and J lost 5, with 6 bases in between. There are 13 residues in the CDR3. Germline lookup yields CDR1 LNHNV and CDR2 YYDKDF (reference sequence). The CDR3 DNA sequence: TGTGCCACCAGCAGAGTGGTAGATCAGCCCCAGCATTTT. Its translation: CATSRVVDQPQHF. Full variable domain (outside the CDR3, taken from reference TRBV15 and TRBJ1-5): DAMVIQNPRYQVTQFGKPVTLSCSQTLNHNVMYWYQQKSSQAPKLLFHYYDKDFNNEADTPDNFQSRRPNTSFCFLDIRSPGLGDTAMYLCATSRVVDQPQHFGDGTRLSIL.

In its sample, this clonotype was seen a few times. This chain links TRBV2 with TRBJ1-1; D possibly corresponds to TRBD1 (6 bases). The CDR3 length is 14 residues. Germline V gives CDR1 SNHLY, CDR2 FYNNEI. Trimming took 7 bases from V and 0 from J, leaving 12 bases between them. The CDR3 reads CASIGDNLNTEAFF. In DNA, the CDR3 is TGTGCCAGCATCGGGGACAACTTGAACACTGAAGCTTTCTTT.